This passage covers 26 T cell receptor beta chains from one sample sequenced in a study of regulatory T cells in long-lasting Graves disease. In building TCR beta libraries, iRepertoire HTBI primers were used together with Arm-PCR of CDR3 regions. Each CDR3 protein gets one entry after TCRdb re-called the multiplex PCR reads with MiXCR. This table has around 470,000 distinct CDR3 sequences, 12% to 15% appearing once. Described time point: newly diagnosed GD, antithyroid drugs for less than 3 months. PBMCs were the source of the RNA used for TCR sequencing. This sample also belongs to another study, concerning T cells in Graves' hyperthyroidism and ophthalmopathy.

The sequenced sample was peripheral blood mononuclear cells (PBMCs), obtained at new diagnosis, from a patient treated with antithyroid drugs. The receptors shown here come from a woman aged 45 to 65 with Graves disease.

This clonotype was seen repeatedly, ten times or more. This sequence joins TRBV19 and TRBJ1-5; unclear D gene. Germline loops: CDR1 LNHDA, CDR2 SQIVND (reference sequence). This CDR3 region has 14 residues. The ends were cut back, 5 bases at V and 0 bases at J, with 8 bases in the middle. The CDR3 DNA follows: TGTGCCAGTAGTGCCGAGGATAGCAATCAGCCCCAGCATTTT. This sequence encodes CASSAEDSNQPQHF.

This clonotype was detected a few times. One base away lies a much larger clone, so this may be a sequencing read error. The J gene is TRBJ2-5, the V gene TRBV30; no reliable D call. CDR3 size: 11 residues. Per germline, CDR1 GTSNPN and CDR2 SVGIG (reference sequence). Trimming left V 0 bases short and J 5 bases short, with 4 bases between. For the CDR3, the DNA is TGTGCCTGGAGTGTAGCGGAGACCCAGTACTTC. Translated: CAWSVAETQYF.

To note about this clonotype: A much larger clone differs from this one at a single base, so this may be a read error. CDR3 sequence: CSANGETNIHYF. CDR3 DNA: TGCAGTGCTAATGGGGAGACCAACATTCACTACTTC. This chain joins TRBV20-1 and TRBJ2-4, with D possibly matching TRBD2 (5 bases). CDR3 length: 12 residues. Germline V gives CDR1 DFQATT, CDR2 SNEGSKA (reference sequence).

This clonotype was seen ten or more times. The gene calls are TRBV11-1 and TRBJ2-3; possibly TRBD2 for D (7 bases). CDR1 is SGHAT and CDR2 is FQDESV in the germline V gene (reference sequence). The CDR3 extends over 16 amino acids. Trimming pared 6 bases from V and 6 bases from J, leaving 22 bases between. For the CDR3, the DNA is TGTGCCAGCAGAGTTCGAGGGGGAGGGCCAGCGGATACGCAGTATTTT. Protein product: CASRVRGGGPADTQYF.

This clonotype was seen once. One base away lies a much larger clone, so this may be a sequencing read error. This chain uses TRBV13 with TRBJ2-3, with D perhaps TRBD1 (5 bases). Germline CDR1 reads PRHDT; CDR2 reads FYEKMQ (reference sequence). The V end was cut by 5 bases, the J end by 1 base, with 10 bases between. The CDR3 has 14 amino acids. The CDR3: CASSTGEGTDTQYF. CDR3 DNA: TGTGCCAGCAGCACAGGAGAGGGCACAGATACGCAGTATTTT.

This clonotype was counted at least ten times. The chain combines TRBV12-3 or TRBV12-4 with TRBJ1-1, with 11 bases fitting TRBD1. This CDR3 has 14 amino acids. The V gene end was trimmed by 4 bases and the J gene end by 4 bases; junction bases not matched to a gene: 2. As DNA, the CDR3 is TGTGCCAGCAGTTCCGGGACAGGGGGCACTGAAGCTTTCTTT. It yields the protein CASSSGTGGTEAFF.

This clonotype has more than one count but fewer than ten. The CDR3 here is CASSMNRGGYNEQFF. DNA of the CDR3: TGTGCCAGCAGCATGAACAGGGGTGGTTACAATGAGCAGTTCTTC. The rearrangement uses TRBV4-2 and TRBJ2-1; 7 nucleotides agree with TRBD1. The V segment lost 5 bases and the J segment 4 bases; nucleotides outside the gene matches: 8. CDR1 and CDR2 from the germline V gene are LGHNA and YNFKEQ. This CDR3 is 15 amino acids long.

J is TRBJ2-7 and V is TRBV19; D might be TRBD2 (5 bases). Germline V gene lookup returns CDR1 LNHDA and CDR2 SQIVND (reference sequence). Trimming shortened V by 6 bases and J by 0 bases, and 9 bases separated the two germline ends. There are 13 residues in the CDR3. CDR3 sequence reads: CASSDYNSYEQYF. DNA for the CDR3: TGTGCCAGTAGCGACTACAACTCCTACGAGCAGTACTTC.

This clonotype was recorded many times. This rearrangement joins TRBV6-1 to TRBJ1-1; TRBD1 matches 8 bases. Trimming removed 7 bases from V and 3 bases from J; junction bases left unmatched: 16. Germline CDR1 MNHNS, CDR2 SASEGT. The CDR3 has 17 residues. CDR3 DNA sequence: TGTGCCAGCAAGCTCCGGACAGGGTTGGGAGGGGACACTGAAGCTTTCTTT. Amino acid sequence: CASKLRTGLGGDTEAFF.

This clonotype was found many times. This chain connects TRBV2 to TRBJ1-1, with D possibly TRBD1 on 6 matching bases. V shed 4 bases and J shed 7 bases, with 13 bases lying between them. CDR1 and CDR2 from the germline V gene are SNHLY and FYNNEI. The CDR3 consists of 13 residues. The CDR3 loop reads CASSATGWVEAFF. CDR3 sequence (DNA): TGTGCCAGCAGTGCTACAGGGTGGGTTGAAGCTTTCTTT.

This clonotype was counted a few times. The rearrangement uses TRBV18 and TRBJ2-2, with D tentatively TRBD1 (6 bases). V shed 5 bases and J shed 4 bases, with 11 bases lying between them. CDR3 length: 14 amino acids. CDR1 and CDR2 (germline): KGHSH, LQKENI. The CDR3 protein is CASSSRTATGELFF. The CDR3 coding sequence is TGTGCCAGCTCATCGAGGACAGCCACCGGGGAGCTGTTTTTT.

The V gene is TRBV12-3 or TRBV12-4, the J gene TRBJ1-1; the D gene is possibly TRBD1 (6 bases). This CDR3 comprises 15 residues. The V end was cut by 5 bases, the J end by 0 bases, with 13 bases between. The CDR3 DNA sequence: TGTGCCAGCAGTGAAAGGGGGTTGATGAACACTGAAGCTTTCTTT. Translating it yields CASSERGLMNTEAFF.

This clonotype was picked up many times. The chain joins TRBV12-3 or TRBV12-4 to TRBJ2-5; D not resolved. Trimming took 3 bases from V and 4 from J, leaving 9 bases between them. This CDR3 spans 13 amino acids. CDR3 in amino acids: CASSFSTAETQYF. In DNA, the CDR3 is TGTGCCAGCAGTTTTAGTACCGCAGAGACCCAGTACTTC.

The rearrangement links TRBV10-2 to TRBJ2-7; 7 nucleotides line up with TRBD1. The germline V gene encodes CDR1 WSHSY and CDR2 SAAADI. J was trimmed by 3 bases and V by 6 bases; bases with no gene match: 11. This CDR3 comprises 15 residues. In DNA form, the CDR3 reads TGCGCCAGCAGCGGCCACAGGGGCTTTTACTACGAGCAGTACTTC. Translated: CASSGHRGFYYEQYF.

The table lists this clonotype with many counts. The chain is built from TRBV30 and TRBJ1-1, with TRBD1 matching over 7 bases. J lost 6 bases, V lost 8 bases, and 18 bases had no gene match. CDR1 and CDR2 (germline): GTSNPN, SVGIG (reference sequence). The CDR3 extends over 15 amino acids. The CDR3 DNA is TGTGCCCACCGGGACAGACGAACCTGGGGCGCTGAAGCTTTCTTT. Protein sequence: CAHRDRRTWGAEAFF.

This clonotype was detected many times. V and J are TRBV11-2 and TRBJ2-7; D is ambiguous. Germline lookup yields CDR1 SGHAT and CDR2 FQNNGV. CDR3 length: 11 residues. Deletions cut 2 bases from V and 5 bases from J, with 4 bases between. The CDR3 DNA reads TGTGCCAGCAGCTTATTCCACGAGCAGTACTTC. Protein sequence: CASSLFHEQYF.

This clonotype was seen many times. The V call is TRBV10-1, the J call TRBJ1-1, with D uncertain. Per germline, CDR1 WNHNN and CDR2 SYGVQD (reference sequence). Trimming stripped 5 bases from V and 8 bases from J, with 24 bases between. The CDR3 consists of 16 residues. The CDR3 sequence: CASSLTPGSALTEAFF. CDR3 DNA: TGCGCCAGCAGTCTGACCCCGGGATCCGCACTGACGGAAGCTTTCTTT.

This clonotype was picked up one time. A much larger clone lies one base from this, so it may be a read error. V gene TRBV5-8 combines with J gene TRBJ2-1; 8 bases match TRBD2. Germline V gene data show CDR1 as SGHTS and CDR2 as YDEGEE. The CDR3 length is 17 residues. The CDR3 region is CANSLGGAGAFYNEQFF. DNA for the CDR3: TGTGCCAACAGCTTGGGGGGAGCGGGAGCTTTTTACAATGAGCAGTTCTTC.

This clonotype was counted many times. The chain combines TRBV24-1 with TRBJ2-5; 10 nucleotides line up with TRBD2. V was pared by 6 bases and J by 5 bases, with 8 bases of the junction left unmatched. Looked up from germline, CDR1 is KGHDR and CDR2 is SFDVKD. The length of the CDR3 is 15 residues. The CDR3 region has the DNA TGTGCCACCAGTAACTCAGCGGGAGGGGAGGAGACCCAGTACTTC. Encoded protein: CATSNSAGGEETQYF.

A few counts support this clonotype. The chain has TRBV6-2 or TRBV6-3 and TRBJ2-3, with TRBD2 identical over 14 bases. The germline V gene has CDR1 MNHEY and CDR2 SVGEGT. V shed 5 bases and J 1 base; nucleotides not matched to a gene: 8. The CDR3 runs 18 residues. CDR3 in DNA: TGTGCCAGCAGTCGCGGACTAGCGGGAGGTGCGGGCACAGATACGCAGTATTTT. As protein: CASSRGLAGGAGTDTQYF.

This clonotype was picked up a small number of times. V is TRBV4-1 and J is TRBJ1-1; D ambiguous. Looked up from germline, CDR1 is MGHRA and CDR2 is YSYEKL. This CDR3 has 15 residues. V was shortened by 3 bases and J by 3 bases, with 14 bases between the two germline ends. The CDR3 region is CASSHRLRGYTEAFF. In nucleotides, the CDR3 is TGCGCCAGCAGCCATCGCCTACGAGGGTACACTGAAGCTTTCTTT.

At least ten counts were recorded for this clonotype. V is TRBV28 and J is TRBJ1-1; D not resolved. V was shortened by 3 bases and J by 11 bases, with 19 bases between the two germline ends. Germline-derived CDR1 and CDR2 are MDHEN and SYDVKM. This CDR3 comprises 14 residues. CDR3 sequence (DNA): TGTGCCAGCAGTTTTGGGTTGTCGGTTCGTCTGGCTTTCTTT. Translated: CASSFGLSVRLAFF.

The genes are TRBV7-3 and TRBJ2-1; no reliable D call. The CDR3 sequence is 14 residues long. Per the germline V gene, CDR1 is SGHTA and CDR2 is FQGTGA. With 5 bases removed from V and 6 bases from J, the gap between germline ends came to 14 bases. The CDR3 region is CASSPSLGPNEQFF. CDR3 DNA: TGTGCCAGCAGCCCATCCCTAGGTCCCAATGAGCAGTTCTTC.

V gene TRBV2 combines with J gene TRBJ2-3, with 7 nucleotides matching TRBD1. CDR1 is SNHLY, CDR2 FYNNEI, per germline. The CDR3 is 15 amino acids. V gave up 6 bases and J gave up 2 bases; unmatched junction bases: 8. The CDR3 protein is CASRAGTAVTDTQYF. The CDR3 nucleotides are TGTGCCAGCAGAGCCGGGACAGCTGTCACAGATACGCAGTATTTT. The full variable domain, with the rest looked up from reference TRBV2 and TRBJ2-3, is EPEVTQTPSHQVTQMGQEVILRCVPISNHLYFYWYRQILGQKVEFLVSFYNNEISEKSEIFDDQFSVERPDGSNFTLKIRSTKLEDSAMYFCASRAGTAVTDTQYFGPGTRLTVL.

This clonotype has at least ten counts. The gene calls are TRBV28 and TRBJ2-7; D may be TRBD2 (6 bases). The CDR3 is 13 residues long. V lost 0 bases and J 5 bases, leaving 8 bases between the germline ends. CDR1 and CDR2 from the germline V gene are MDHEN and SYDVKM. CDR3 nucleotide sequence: TGTGCCAGCAGTTTATGGACTAGTGACGAGCAGTACTTC. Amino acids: CASSLWTSDEQYF. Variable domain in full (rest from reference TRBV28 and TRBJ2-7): DVKVTQSSRYLVKRTGEKVFLECVQDMDHENMFWYRQDPGLGLRLIYFSYDVKMKEKGDIPEGYSVSREKKERFSLILESASTNQTSMYLCASSLWTSDEQYFGPGTRLTVT.

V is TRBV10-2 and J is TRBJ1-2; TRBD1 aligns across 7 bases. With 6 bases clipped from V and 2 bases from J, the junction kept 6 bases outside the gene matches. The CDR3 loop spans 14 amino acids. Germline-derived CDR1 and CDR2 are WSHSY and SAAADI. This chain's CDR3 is CASRAGTENYGYTF. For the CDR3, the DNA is TGCGCCAGCAGGGCCGGGACAGAGAACTATGGCTACACCTTC.